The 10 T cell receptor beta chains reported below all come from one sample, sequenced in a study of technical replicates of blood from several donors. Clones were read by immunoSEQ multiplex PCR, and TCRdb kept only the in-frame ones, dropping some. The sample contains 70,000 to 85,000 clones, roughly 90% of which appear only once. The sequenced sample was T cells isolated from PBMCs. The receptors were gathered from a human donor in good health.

The CDR3 loop is CASRDLDSTNEKLFF. The CDR3 nucleotides read TGTGCCAGCAGGGATCTAGATTCAACTAATGAAAAACTGTTTTTT. The gene calls are TRBV2 and TRBJ1-4; the D is unclear. V lost 6 bases and J 0 bases, leaving 11 bases between the germline ends. Germline V gives CDR1 SNHLY, CDR2 FYNNEI. This CDR3 has 15 residues.

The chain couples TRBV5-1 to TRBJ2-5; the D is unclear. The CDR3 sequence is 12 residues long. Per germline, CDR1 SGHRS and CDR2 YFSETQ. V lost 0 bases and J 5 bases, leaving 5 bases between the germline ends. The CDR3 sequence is CASSLVEETQYF. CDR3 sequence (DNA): TGCGCCAGCAGCTTGGTTGAGGAGACCCAGTACTTC.

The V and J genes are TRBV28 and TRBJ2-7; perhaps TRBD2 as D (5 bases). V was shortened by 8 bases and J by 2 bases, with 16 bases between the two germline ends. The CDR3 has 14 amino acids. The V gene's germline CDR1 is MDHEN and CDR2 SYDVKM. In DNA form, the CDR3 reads TGTGCCAGCGCTCTTTTGGACTCGACCTACGAGCAGTACTTC. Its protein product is CASALLDSTYEQYF.

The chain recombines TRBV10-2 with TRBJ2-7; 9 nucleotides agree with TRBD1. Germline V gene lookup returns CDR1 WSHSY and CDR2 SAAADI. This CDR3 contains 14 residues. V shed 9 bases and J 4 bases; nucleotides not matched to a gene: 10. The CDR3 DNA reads TGCGCCAGGGACCCGGGACAGGGTACTTACGAGCAGTACTTC. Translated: CARDPGQGTYEQYF.

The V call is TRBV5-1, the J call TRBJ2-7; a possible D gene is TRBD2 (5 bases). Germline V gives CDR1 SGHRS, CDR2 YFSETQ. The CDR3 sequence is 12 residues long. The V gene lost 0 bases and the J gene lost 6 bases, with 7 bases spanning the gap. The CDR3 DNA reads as TGCGCCAGCAGCTTGGGCGAGGGCGAGCAGTACTTC. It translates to CASSLGEGEQYF.

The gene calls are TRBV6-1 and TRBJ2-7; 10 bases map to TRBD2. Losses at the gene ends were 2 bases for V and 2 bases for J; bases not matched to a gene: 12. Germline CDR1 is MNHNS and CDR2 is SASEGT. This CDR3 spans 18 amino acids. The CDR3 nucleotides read TGTGCCAGCAGTGAAAAGGGGAACTTAGGACTAGCGGCCTACGAGCAGTACTTC. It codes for CASSEKGNLGLAAYEQYF.

CDR3 loop: CASSQVLDREDEKLFF. CDR3 DNA sequence: TGCGCCAGCAGCCAAGTCCTGGACAGGGAAGATGAAAAACTGTTTTTT. The gene calls are TRBV4-3 and TRBJ1-4; 8 nucleotides line up with TRBD1. Germline V gene data show CDR1 as LGHNA and CDR2 as YSLEER. CDR3 length: 16 residues. The V gene end was trimmed by 1 base and the J gene end by 6 bases; junction bases not matched to a gene: 7.

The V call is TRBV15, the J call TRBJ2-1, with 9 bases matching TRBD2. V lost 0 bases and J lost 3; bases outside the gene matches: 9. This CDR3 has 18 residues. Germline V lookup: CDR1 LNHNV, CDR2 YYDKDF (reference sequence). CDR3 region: CATSRDLAGEALYNEQFF. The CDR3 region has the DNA TGTGCCACCAGCAGAGACTTAGCGGGAGAGGCGCTCTACAATGAGCAGTTCTTC.

This chain's CDR3 is CASTNLLRTEAFF. The CDR3 DNA sequence: TGTGCCAGCACTAACCTCTTACGGACTGAAGCTTTCTTT. J is TRBJ1-1 and V is TRBV2; the D is unclear. CDR1 is SNHLY, CDR2 FYNNEI, per germline. Trimming left V 7 bases short and J 5 bases short, with 14 bases between. This CDR3 comprises 13 residues.

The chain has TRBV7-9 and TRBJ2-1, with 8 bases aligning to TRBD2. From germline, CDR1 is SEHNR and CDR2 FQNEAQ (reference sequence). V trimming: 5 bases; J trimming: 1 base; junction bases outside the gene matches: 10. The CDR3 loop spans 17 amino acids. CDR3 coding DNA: TGTGCCAGCAGCACAATTAGCGGGACTCCATCCTACAATGAGCAGTTCTTC. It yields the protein CASSTISGTPSYNEQFF.